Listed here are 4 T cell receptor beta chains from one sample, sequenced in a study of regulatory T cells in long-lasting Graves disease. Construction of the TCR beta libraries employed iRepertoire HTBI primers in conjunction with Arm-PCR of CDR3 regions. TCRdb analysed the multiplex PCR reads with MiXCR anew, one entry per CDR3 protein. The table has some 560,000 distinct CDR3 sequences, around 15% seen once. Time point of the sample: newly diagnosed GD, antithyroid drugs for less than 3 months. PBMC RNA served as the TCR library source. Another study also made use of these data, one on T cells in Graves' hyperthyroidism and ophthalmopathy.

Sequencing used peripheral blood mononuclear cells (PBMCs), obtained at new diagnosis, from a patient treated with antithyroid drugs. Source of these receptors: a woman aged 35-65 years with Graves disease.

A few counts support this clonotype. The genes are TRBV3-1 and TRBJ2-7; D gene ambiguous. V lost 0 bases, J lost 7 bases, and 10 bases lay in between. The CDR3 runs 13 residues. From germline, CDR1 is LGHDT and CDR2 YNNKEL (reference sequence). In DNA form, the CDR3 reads TGTGCCAGCAGCCAAGATAGGCCCGGGGAGCAGTACTTC. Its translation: CASSQDRPGEQYF.

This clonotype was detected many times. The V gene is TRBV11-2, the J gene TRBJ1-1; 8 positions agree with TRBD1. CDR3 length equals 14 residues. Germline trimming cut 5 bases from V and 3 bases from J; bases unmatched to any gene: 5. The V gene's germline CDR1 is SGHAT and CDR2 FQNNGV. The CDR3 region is CASSTSTGDTEAFF. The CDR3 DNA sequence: TGTGCCAGCAGCACTTCGACAGGGGACACTGAAGCTTTCTTT. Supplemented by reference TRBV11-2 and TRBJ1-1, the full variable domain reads EAGVAQSPRYKIIEKRQSVAFWCNPISGHATLYWYQQILGQGPKLLIQFQNNGVVDDSQLPKDRFSAERLKGVDSTLKIQPAKLEDSAVYLCASSTSTGDTEAFFGQGTRLTVV.

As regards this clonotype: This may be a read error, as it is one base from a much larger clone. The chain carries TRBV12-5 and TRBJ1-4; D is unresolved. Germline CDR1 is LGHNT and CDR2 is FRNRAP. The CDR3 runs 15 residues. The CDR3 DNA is TGTCCTAGTGGCTCGGGGAGGGCAACTAATGAAAAACTGTTTTTT. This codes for CPSGSGRATNEKLFF.

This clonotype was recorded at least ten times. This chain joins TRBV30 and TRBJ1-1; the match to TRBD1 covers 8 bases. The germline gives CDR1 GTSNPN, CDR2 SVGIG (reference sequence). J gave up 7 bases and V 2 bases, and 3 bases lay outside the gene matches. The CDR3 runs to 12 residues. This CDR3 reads CAWSKTGGEAFF. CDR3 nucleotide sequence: TGTGCCTGGAGTAAAACAGGGGGTGAAGCTTTCTTT.